One sample yielded the 5 T cell receptor beta chains listed below, sequenced in a study of blood T cell repertoires in COVID-19. Clones were sequenced by immunoSEQ multiplex PCR, and TCRdb holds only the in-frame ones, with some missing. In the table there are about 81,000 clones, around 82% of which are singletons. Sequenced input: peripheral blood. All receptors come from a human donor in a cohort sampled during active COVID-19.

The V and J genes are TRBV29-1 and TRBJ2-7; D perhaps matches TRBD1 (5 bases). Trimming removed 4 bases from V and 4 bases from J, with 14 bases in between. The CDR3 has 13 residues. CDR1 and CDR2 from the germline V gene are SQVTM and ANQGSEA. CDR3 in DNA: TGCAGCGTTGGGAGCACAGGTTATTACGAGCAGTACTTC. Its protein is CSVGSTGYYEQYF.

The rearrangement joins TRBV30 to TRBJ1-2, with 11 bases identical to TRBD1. Germline loops: CDR1 GTSNPN, CDR2 SVGIG (reference sequence). The ends lost 2 bases at V and 4 bases at J; junction bases unmatched: 3. This CDR3 spans 14 amino acids. CDR3 in amino acids: CAWSPGTGGYGYTF. DNA of the CDR3: TGTGCCTGGAGTCCGGGGACAGGGGGCTATGGCTACACCTTC.

This clone was seen only a few times. The same CDR3 can be traced to other DNA sequences in this sample. The chain recombines TRBV5-6 with TRBJ2-7; 8 nucleotides agree with TRBD1. V trimming: 4 bases; J trimming: 0 bases; junction bases outside the gene matches: 6. CDR1 is SGHDT and CDR2 is YYEEEE in the germline V gene. The CDR3 is 15 amino acids. The CDR3 here is CASSAGQASSYEQYF. CDR3 nucleotide sequence: TGTGCCAGCAGCGCGGGACAGGCCAGCTCCTACGAGCAGTACTTC.

This sequence joins TRBV7-3 and TRBJ2-1, with TRBD2 matching 12 bases. Germline trimming cut 5 bases from V and 6 bases from J; bases unmatched to any gene: 8. The length of the CDR3 is 16 residues. Germline V gene lookup returns CDR1 SGHTA and CDR2 FQGTGA. This chain's CDR3 is CASSPTSGGEGNEQFF. DNA of the CDR3: TGTGCCAGCAGCCCGACTAGCGGGGGCGAGGGCAATGAGCAGTTCTTC.

This clone was detected once. The genes are TRBV19 and TRBJ2-1; 9 bases map to TRBD1. The J segment lost 7 bases and the V segment lost 4 bases, leaving 8 bases of the junction unmatched. The germline CDR1 and CDR2 sequences are LNHDA and SQIVND (reference sequence). There are 15 residues in the CDR3. CDR3 sequence: CASSRGTGSKNEQFF. In nucleotides, the CDR3 is TGTGCCAGTAGTAGAGGGACAGGGAGTAAAAATGAGCAGTTCTTC.